This TCR beta chain came from a study of blood T cell repertoires in COVID-19. Study overall: PBMCs, B-cell-depleted T cells, or T cells were the source of the cDNA or gDNA that made up the material.

Original data processing: For nucleated cells, counts were estimated from reference gene primer amplification. Profiling relied on immunoSEQ multiplex PCR, and the TCRdb table lists in-frame clones only, not all of them. V and J calls and clone size are given by that table; D and trimming were obtained from the DNA. The table shows around 430,000 clones, with approximately 87% occurring only once. This CDR3 is 13 amino acids long. Germline CDR1 reads GTSNPN; CDR2 reads SVGIG (reference sequence). V shed 5 bases and J shed 5 bases, with 13 bases lying between them. The receptor's source is a woman in her fifties or sixties who had recovered from COVID-19. Sequenced input: PBMCs or T cells enriched from blood (not recorded which). The chain joins TRBV30 to TRBJ2-1, with D tentatively TRBD1 (6 bases). In DNA, the CDR3 is TGTGCCTGGGACTCTGGACAGCACAATGAGCAGTTCTTC. Translated, it gives CAWDSGQHNEQFF.